These 23 T cell receptor beta chains share one sample of origin, sequenced in a study of neoadjuvant nivolumab and ipilimumab in lung cancer. TCRdb's table, derived via immunoSEQ multiplex PCR, lists solely in-frame clones and lacks some. The repertoire has about 25,000 clones, about 81% of them found once; the top ten carry 8.6%. The input for sequencing was tumor tissue, taken after neoadjuvant nivolumab, alone or with ipilimumab, at or shortly before surgery. All receptors derive from an adult with non-small cell lung cancer.

This clone occurred a few times. The chain is built from TRBV11-1 and TRBJ1-1; D call uncertain. The germline V and J ends were trimmed by 8 bases and 1 base, with 14 bases remaining between them. CDR1 and CDR2 from the germline V gene are SGHAT and FQDESV (reference sequence). The CDR3 loop spans 14 amino acids. DNA of the CDR3: TGTGCCAGCTCACAATCCGCTAGGAACACTGAAGCTTTCTTT. This gives the protein CASSQSARNTEAFF.

The chain couples TRBV5-1 to TRBJ2-1, with D possibly matching TRBD2 (5 bases). V was cut by 4 bases and J by 6 bases, with 11 bases left in between. Germline V gene lookup returns CDR1 SGHRS and CDR2 YFSETQ. CDR3 length: 13 amino acids. The CDR3: CASSKTIGNEQFF. The CDR3 nucleotides are TGCGCCAGCAGCAAGACTATCGGCAATGAGCAGTTCTTC.

The chain employs TRBV7-2 and TRBJ1-3; no clear D gene. V was shortened by 7 bases and J by 0 bases, with 4 bases between the two germline ends. Germline V gene lookup returns CDR1 SGHTA and CDR2 FQGNSA. This CDR3 contains 12 residues. CDR3 sequence: CASTNSGNTIYF. DNA of the CDR3: TGTGCCAGCACCAACTCTGGAAACACCATATATTTT.

This clone is termed medium-sized. The chain links TRBV14 to TRBJ2-5; D may be TRBD1 (6 bases). V shed 2 bases and J shed 5 bases, with 12 bases lying between them. The length of the CDR3 is 14 residues. The germline CDR1 and CDR2 sequences are SGHDN and FVKESK. CDR3 DNA sequence: TGTGCCAGCAGCCAATACAGGGATGGCGAGACCCAGTACTTC. This gives the protein CASSQYRDGETQYF.

The chain carries TRBV7-8 and TRBJ2-7, with D possibly TRBD2 on 6 matching bases. In germline, CDR1 is SGHVS, CDR2 FQNEAQ. The CDR3 consists of 13 residues. V was pared by 5 bases and J by 3 bases, with 11 bases between. The CDR3 region is CASSPTSFYEQYF. CDR3 nucleotide sequence: TGTGCCAGCAGCCCCACTAGCTTCTACGAGCAGTACTTC.

The chain has TRBV16 and TRBJ1-4, with D hard to call. This CDR3 has 16 residues. Deletions cut 4 bases from V and 1 base from J, with 13 bases between. CDR1 is KGHSY and CDR2 is FQNENV in the germline V gene. The CDR3 here is CASSLGRPGTNEKLFF. As DNA, the CDR3 is TGTGCCAGCAGCCTAGGACGTCCGGGAACTAATGAAAAACTGTTTTTT. Full variable domain (outside the CDR3, taken from reference TRBV16 and TRBJ1-4): GEEVAQTPKHLVRGEGQKAKLYCAPIKGHSYVFWYQQVLKNEFKFLISFQNENVFDETGMPKERFSAKCLPNSPCSLEIQATKLEDSAVYFCASSLGRPGTNEKLFFGSGTQLSVL.

The gene calls are TRBV5-1 and TRBJ2-7, with D perhaps matching TRBD2 (6 bases). V was shortened by 4 bases and J by 5 bases, with 16 bases between the two germline ends. The CDR3 runs 14 residues. Germline V gene data show CDR1 as SGHRS and CDR2 as YFSETQ. The CDR3, as DNA: TGCGCCAGCAGCCTGAGGCGGGACTCTAACGAGCAGTACTTC. Protein: CASSLRRDSNEQYF.

The V call is TRBV11-3, the J call TRBJ2-1, with D possibly TRBD1 on 6 matching bases. Germline V gene sequence: CDR1 SGHNT, CDR2 YENEEA. The V gene lost 0 bases and the J gene lost 3 bases, with 9 bases spanning the gap. The CDR3 runs 15 residues. The CDR3 region has the DNA TGTGCCAGCAGCTTAGAAGGGGGAAACTACAATGAGCAGTTCTTC. Its protein product is CASSLEGGNYNEQFF. The full variable domain, its missing parts supplied by reference TRBV11-3 and TRBJ2-1, is EAGVVQSPRYKIIEKKQPVAFWCNPISGHNTLYWYLQNLGQGPELLIRYENEEAVDDSQLPKDRFSAERLKGVDSTLKIQPAELGDSAVYLCASSLEGGNYNEQFFGPGTRLTVL.

V usage is TRBV5-5 and J usage is TRBJ1-2; 8 nucleotides match TRBD1. Germline CDR1 and CDR2: SGHKS and YYEKEE (reference sequence). This CDR3 is built from 17 residues. V trimming: 0 bases; J trimming: 4 bases; junction bases outside the gene matches: 11. CDR3 in amino acids: CASSLGDGQGNIYGYTF. DNA for the CDR3: TGTGCCAGCAGCTTGGGTGACGGACAGGGCAATATCTATGGCTACACCTTC.

The rearrangement uses TRBV7-9 and TRBJ1-1; D possibly corresponds to TRBD1 (6 bases). Germline V gene lookup returns CDR1 SEHNR and CDR2 FQNEAQ (reference sequence). V was cut by 0 bases and J by 4 bases, with 9 bases left in between. CDR3 length: 14 residues. As DNA, the CDR3 is TGTGCCAGCAGCTTAGCACAGGGCGGCACTGAAGCTTTCTTT. This codes for CASSLAQGGTEAFF.

The chain links TRBV30 to TRBJ2-7; unclear D gene. The CDR3 has 13 residues. V shed 3 bases and J shed 2 bases, with 11 bases lying between them. Germline V gene sequence: CDR1 GTSNPN, CDR2 SVGIG (reference sequence). The DNA of the CDR3 is TGTGCCTGGAGGCTGTCAGGTGCCTACGAGCAGTACTTC. It is translated as CAWRLSGAYEQYF. The variable domain in full, with the rest retrieved from reference TRBV30 and TRBJ2-7, is SQTIHQWPATLVQPVGSPLSLECTVEGTSNPNLYWYRQAAGRGLQLLFYSVGIGQISSEVPQNLSASRPQDRQFILSSKKLLLSDSGFYLCAWRLSGAYEQYFGPGTRLTVT.

The gene calls are TRBV25-1 and TRBJ2-1, with D perhaps matching TRBD1 (6 bases). CDR1 and CDR2 (germline): MGHDK, SYGVNS. This CDR3 is built from 15 residues. V was cut by 1 base and J by 10 bases, with 17 bases left in between. The CDR3 nucleotides read TGTGCCAGCAGTGAATTTGACAGGTCCGGCGGGGAGCAGTTCTTC. Encoded protein: CASSEFDRSGGEQFF. The full variable domain, with the rest looked up from reference TRBV25-1 and TRBJ2-1, is EADIYQTPRYLVIGTGKKITLECSQTMGHDKMYWYQQDPGMELHLIHYSYGVNSTEKGDLSSESTVSRIRTEHFPLTLESARPSHTSQYLCASSEFDRSGGEQFFGPGTRLTVL.

CDR3 DNA: TGTGCCAGCAGCTCGGCCGGGACAGGGACACTCGGTGGCTACACCTTC. This codes for CASSSAGTGTLGGYTF. The chain uses TRBV5-6 and TRBJ1-2; 9 bases agree with TRBD1. The V and J ends lost 3 bases and 7 bases, in that order; junction bases with no gene match: 13. The CDR3 length is 16 residues. Germline V gene lookup returns CDR1 SGHDT and CDR2 YYEEEE.

The table lists this clone with a count of one. The chain employs TRBV7-9 and TRBJ1-3; no definite D call. Trimming pared 6 bases from V and 1 base from J, leaving 4 bases between. The CDR3 length is 12 residues. Germline-derived CDR1 and CDR2 are SEHNR and FQNEAQ (reference sequence). CDR3 region: CASSPSGNTIYF. Here the CDR3 DNA reads TGTGCCAGCAGTCCTTCTGGAAACACCATATATTTT.

The chain combines TRBV25-1 with TRBJ2-2; TRBD2 agrees at 11 bases. The J segment lost 5 bases and the V segment lost 3 bases, leaving 5 bases of the junction unmatched. The CDR3 loop spans 16 amino acids. Germline V gene lookup returns CDR1 MGHDK and CDR2 SYGVNS. The CDR3 loop is CASSDLAGGNTGELFF. Written as DNA, the CDR3 is TGTGCCAGCAGTGACCTAGCGGGAGGTAATACCGGGGAGCTGTTTTTT.

The chain carries TRBV29-1 and TRBJ1-5; no firm D call. CDR3 length: 14 residues. From germline, CDR1 is SQVTM and CDR2 ANQGSEA. V lost 4 bases and J 0 bases, leaving 10 bases between the germline ends. CDR3 loop: CSVADGYSNQPQHF. CDR3 nucleotide sequence: TGCAGCGTTGCGGACGGATATAGCAATCAGCCCCAGCATTTT.

This chain joins TRBV30 and TRBJ2-2; perhaps D is TRBD1 or TRBD2 (5 bases each). Per germline, CDR1 GTSNPN and CDR2 SVGIG (reference sequence). The CDR3 has 16 residues. V lost 1 base, J lost 4 bases, and 16 bases lay in between. CDR3: CAWSAGTRAGTGELFF. The CDR3 bases are TGTGCCTGGAGTGCGGGGACCCGGGCCGGCACCGGGGAGCTGTTTTTT.

The V gene is TRBV7-9, the J gene TRBJ2-3, with 7 bases aligning to TRBD2. The V and J ends lost 5 bases and 6 bases, in that order; junction bases with no gene match: 8. The germline gives CDR1 SEHNR, CDR2 FQNEAQ (reference sequence). The CDR3 sequence is 14 residues long. CDR3 coding DNA: TGTGCCAGCAGCCTAAATATGGGGGGGGATACGCAGTATTTT. Translation gives CASSLNMGGDTQYF. The full variable domain, with the rest looked up from reference TRBV7-9 and TRBJ2-3, is DTGVSQNPRHKITKRGQNVTFRCDPISEHNRLYWYRQTLGQGPEFLTYFQNEAQLEKSRLLSDRFSAERPKGSFSTLEIQRTEQGDSAMYLCASSLNMGGDTQYFGPGTRLTVL.

This rearrangement joins TRBV2 to TRBJ2-7; TRBD1 matches at 9 bases. The CDR3 length is 16 residues. The junction had 10 bases not matched to a gene; V was cut back by 3 bases and J by 4 bases. The V gene's germline CDR1 is SNHLY and CDR2 FYNNEI. CDR3 protein: CASSDPGQGGGYEQYF. Written as DNA, the CDR3 is TGTGCCAGCAGTGACCCGGGACAGGGTGGTGGTTACGAGCAGTACTTC.

The rearrangement links TRBV28 to TRBJ2-7; 7 nucleotides align to TRBD1. J lost 1 base, V lost 4 bases, and 1 base had no gene match. The CDR3 covers 13 residues. Germline V gene sequence: CDR1 MDHEN, CDR2 SYDVKM. The CDR3 spells CASSSTGSYEQYF. The CDR3 coding sequence is TGTGCCAGCAGTTCGACAGGGTCCTACGAGCAGTACTTC.

The chain employs TRBV11-3 and TRBJ2-7; 8 nucleotides line up with TRBD2. In germline, CDR1 is SGHNT, CDR2 YENEEA. This CDR3 is built from 15 residues. J gave up 2 bases and V 1 base, and 4 bases lay outside the gene matches. CDR3 protein: CASSLVGGGTYEQYF. For the CDR3, the DNA is TGTGCCAGCAGCTTAGTCGGGGGGGGGACCTACGAGCAGTACTTC.

This clone showed up just a few times. The rearrangement links TRBV5-8 to TRBJ2-6; possible D gene TRBD1, 5 bases. This CDR3 has 15 residues. V was pared by 2 bases and J by 3 bases, with 9 bases between. The germline gives CDR1 SGHTS, CDR2 YDEGEE. CDR3 DNA: TGTGCCAGCAGCTTTTCAGGGTATGGGGCCAACGTCCTGACTTTC. Translation gives CASSFSGYGANVLTF.

The gene calls are TRBV6-6 and TRBJ2-7; D perhaps matches TRBD1 (5 bases). Germline V gene sequence: CDR1 MNHNY, CDR2 SVGAGI (reference sequence). Trimming pared 4 bases from V and 5 bases from J, leaving 15 bases between. This CDR3 contains 14 residues. This CDR3 is CASSSGRAVDEQYF. DNA for the CDR3: TGTGCCAGCAGTTCGGGCAGGGCAGTGGACGAGCAGTACTTC.